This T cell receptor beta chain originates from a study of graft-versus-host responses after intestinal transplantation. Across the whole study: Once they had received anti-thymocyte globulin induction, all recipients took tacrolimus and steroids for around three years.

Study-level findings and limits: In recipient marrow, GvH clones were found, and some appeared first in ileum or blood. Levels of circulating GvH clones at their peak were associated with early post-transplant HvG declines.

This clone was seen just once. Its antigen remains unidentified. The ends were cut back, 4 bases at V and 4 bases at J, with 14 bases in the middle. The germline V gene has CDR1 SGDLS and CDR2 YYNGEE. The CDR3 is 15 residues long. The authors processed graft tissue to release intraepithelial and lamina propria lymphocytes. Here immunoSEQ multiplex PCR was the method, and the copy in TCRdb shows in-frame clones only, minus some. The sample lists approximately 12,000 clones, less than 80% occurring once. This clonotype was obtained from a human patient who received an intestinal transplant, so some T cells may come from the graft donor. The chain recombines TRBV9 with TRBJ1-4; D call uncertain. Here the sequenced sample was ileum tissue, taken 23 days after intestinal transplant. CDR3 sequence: CASSPAGFSNEKLFF. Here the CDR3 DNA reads TGTGCCAGCAGCCCAGCGGGATTTAGTAATGAAAAACTGTTTTTT.